These 30 T cell receptor beta chains share one sample of origin, sequenced in a study of spatial heterogeneity in lung cancer. Study observations and caveats: Higher tumor mutation counts went along with higher counts of expanded intratumoral alpha and beta TCRs.

These receptors have no identified antigens. TCRdb re-analysed the 5' RACE reads in MiXCR, keeping a single row per CDR3 protein. The sample lists about 9,800 distinct CDR3 sequences; 8.5% to 9% were seen once. The time point: sample taken at primary tumor resection. The specimen was lung tumor tissue, collected at surgery. These receptors all stem from a female donor with early-stage non-small cell lung cancer.

This chain uses TRBV2 with TRBJ2-5, with 8 bases matching TRBD1. Germline V gives CDR1 SNHLY, CDR2 FYNNEI. The V segment lost 8 bases and the J segment 2 bases; nucleotides outside the gene matches: 10. CDR3 length: 15 residues. CDR3 coding DNA: TGTGCCAGCTCCGGACAGGGAGGAGGTCAAGAGACCCAGTACTTC. Translating it yields CASSGQGGGQETQYF.

The sample holds many counts of this clonotype. The chain has TRBV9 and TRBJ2-2, with no clear D. V was trimmed by 3 bases and J by 1 base, leaving 13 bases between them. Germline CDR1 is SGDLS and CDR2 is YYNGEE. This CDR3 has 16 amino acids. The CDR3 nucleotides are TGTGCCAGCAGCGAGGACCGAGACCGGAACACCGGGGAGCTGTTTTTT. This codes for CASSEDRDRNTGELFF.

The genes are TRBV6-5 and TRBJ2-3, with D possibly being TRBD1 (6 bases). Germline V gives CDR1 MNHEY, CDR2 SVGAGI. The CDR3 sequence is 14 residues long. Trimming stripped 2 bases from V and 4 bases from J, with 10 bases between. The CDR3 DNA reads TGTGCCAGCAGTTACGGGGGCCTGGCAGATACGCAGTATTTT. Protein product: CASSYGGLADTQYF.

Many counts were recorded for this clonotype. The rearrangement joins TRBV6-1 to TRBJ2-5; a weak D match, TRBD2 (5 bases). The CDR3 sequence is 14 residues long. The V gene's germline CDR1 is MNHNS and CDR2 SASEGT. V was pared by 6 bases and J by 1 base, with 12 bases between. Here the CDR3 reads CASSPLRVQETQYF. Here the CDR3 DNA reads TGTGCCAGCAGCCCTCTGCGGGTCCAAGAGACCCAGTACTTC.

This clonotype was observed many times. J is TRBJ2-1 and V is TRBV7-3, with 9 positions matching TRBD1. This CDR3 region has 14 residues. After removal of 6 bases from V and 8 bases from J, the junction contained 8 bases not matched to a gene. The V gene's germline CDR1 is SGHTA and CDR2 FQGTGA. The CDR3 nucleotides are TGTGCCAGCAGTACAGGGGGCTATTCTGATGAGCAGTTCTTC. It yields the protein CASSTGGYSDEQFF.

This clonotype ranks as medium-sized. This chain uses TRBV4-1 with TRBJ2-3, with TRBD2 matching 7 bases. V was clipped by 4 bases and J by 0 bases; unmatched bases: 7. CDR1 and CDR2 from the germline V gene are MGHRA and YSYEKL. The CDR3 has 16 amino acids. Written as DNA, the CDR3 is TGCGCCAGCAGCCCCGCTAGCGGACTTAGCACAGATACGCAGTATTTT. This sequence encodes CASSPASGLSTDTQYF.

This clonotype is labeled as medium-sized. This chain uses TRBV27 with TRBJ1-1, with a possible D match to TRBD1 (5 bases). The V end lost 10 bases, the J end lost 3 bases, and 12 bases lay between the germline ends. Germline V CDR1 and CDR2: MNHEY, SMNVEV (reference sequence). CDR3 size: 12 residues. The CDR3 spells CANRMRDTEAFF. The CDR3 DNA follows: TGTGCCAACAGGATGCGTGACACTGAAGCTTTCTTT.

This clonotype was found a few times. V and J are TRBV4-3 and TRBJ2-4, with D tentatively TRBD2 (6 bases). CDR3 length equals 18 residues. The germline gives CDR1 LGHNA, CDR2 YSLEER. Trimming took 0 bases from V and 0 from J, leaving 15 bases between them. The CDR3 nucleotides are TGCGCCAGCAGCCAAGAGGTCTTCACGGGACTAGCCAAAAACATTCAGTACTTC. Translating it yields CASSQEVFTGLAKNIQYF.

This clonotype was recorded a few times. This chain joins TRBV4-1 and TRBJ1-6; possible D gene TRBD1, 6 bases. This CDR3 comprises 15 residues. V lost 0 bases to trimming and J lost 4 bases, with 7 bases between them. The germline V gene has CDR1 MGHRA and CDR2 YSYEKL. CDR3 in amino acids: CASSQDQGYNSPLHF. The CDR3 DNA sequence: TGCGCCAGCAGCCAAGATCAGGGGTATAATTCACCCCTCCACTTT.

By share, this clonotype ranks as medium-sized. The chain uses TRBV3-1 and TRBJ2-5, with 9 positions matching TRBD1. CDR3 length equals 14 residues. The trim removed 3 bases at V and 4 bases at J, leaving 3 bases unmatched. Germline CDR1 LGHDT, CDR2 YNNKEL (reference sequence). CDR3 protein: CASSHRDRAETQYF. The CDR3 DNA reads TGTGCCAGCAGCCATAGGGACAGGGCAGAGACCCAGTACTTC.

This clonotype is judged medium-sized. CDR3 loop: CASSLGVRAQETQYF. DNA for the CDR3: TGTGCCAGCAGCTTGGGGGTCCGGGCCCAAGAGACCCAGTACTTC. V usage is TRBV5-6 and J usage is TRBJ2-5; D is uncertain. Germline lookup yields CDR1 SGHDT and CDR2 YYEEEE. V lost 0 bases, J lost 1 base, and 10 bases lay in between. The CDR3 runs to 15 residues.

This clonotype is medium-sized in the sample. The chain combines TRBV15 with TRBJ1-4, with D possibly TRBD1 on 5 matching bases. The V gene lost 0 bases and the J gene lost 4 bases, with 9 bases spanning the gap. The CDR3 covers 15 residues. The germline CDR1 and CDR2 sequences are LNHNV and YYDKDF (reference sequence). Here the CDR3 DNA reads TGTGCCACCAGCAGAGATAGACAGATTAATGAAAAACTGTTTTTT. Protein product: CATSRDRQINEKLFF.

This clonotype was seen ten or more times. The chain employs TRBV7-2 and TRBJ1-6; no definite D call. CDR1 and CDR2 (germline): SGHTA, FQGNSA. Trimming removed 2 bases from V and 13 bases from J, with 24 bases in between. The CDR3 contains 17 residues. For the CDR3, the DNA is TGTGCCAGCAGCTTATACGCCCCTCGGGCCTCCCTAAGGCCCCTCCACTTT. This sequence encodes CASSLYAPRASLRPLHF.

At least ten counts were recorded for this clonotype. The chain links TRBV3-1 to TRBJ2-5; D gene ambiguous. V lost 1 base, J lost 3 bases, and 6 bases lay in between. The CDR3 consists of 13 residues. In germline, CDR1 is LGHDT, CDR2 YNNKEL (reference sequence). The CDR3 DNA reads TGTGCCAGCAGCCAAGGCTGGAAAGAGACCCAGTACTTC. This codes for CASSQGWKETQYF.

This clonotype was counted at least ten times. This sequence joins TRBV7-3 and TRBJ1-1; no firm D call. V was trimmed by 4 bases and J by 4 bases, leaving 13 bases between them. The CDR3 extends over 14 amino acids. Germline CDR1 and CDR2: SGHTA and FQGTGA. Written as DNA, the CDR3 is TGTGCCAGCAGCTCCGGTGGGGTGACCACTGAAGCTTTCTTT. The encoded protein is CASSSGGVTTEAFF.

By its share, this clonotype is medium-sized. The V call is TRBV28, the J call TRBJ1-5, with a weak D call TRBD1 (5 bases). The V end lost 6 bases, the J end lost 2 bases, and 17 bases lay between the germline ends. Germline V gene data show CDR1 as MDHEN and CDR2 as SYDVKM. CDR3 length: 16 amino acids. The CDR3 reads CASSQIRGWGNQPQHF. Written as DNA, the CDR3 is TGTGCCAGCAGCCAAATTAGGGGATGGGGCAATCAGCCCCAGCATTTT.

The sample holds many counts of this clonotype. This rearrangement joins TRBV15 to TRBJ1-1; 7 bases line up with TRBD1. The CDR3 is 14 amino acids. CDR1 is LNHNV and CDR2 is YYDKDF in the germline V gene (reference sequence). V shed 8 bases and J 1 base; nucleotides not matched to a gene: 7. This CDR3 reads CATRRGGWNTEAFF. In nucleotides, the CDR3 is TGTGCCACCCGGAGAGGGGGCTGGAACACTGAAGCTTTCTTT.

The gene calls are TRBV3-1 and TRBJ1-1; D is perhaps TRBD1 (5 bases). Trimming pared 4 bases from V and 0 bases from J, leaving 12 bases between. CDR1 is LGHDT, CDR2 YNNKEL, per germline (reference sequence). The CDR3 spans 15 residues. The CDR3, as DNA: TGTGCCAGCAGCCCCGCCCGCAGGGTGAACACTGAAGCTTTCTTT. This gives the protein CASSPARRVNTEAFF.

This clonotype was observed a handful of times. V usage is TRBV5-1 and J usage is TRBJ2-1, with 11 bases fitting TRBD2. Looked up from germline, CDR1 is SGHRS and CDR2 is YFSETQ. V trimming: 0 bases; J trimming: 3 bases; junction bases outside the gene matches: 14. This CDR3 has 20 amino acids. In nucleotides, the CDR3 is TGCGCCAGCAGCTTGGCCGTAATAGCGGGGGGGCCGTCCCTCTACAATGAGCAGTTCTTC. Protein product: CASSLAVIAGGPSLYNEQFF.

This clonotype came up a few times. V usage is TRBV20-1 and J usage is TRBJ2-7; TRBD1 aligns across 8 bases. Germline CDR1 DFQATT, CDR2 SNEGSKA (reference sequence). The CDR3 is 14 amino acids. The junction had 10 bases not matched to a gene; V was cut back by 4 bases and J by 5 bases. DNA of the CDR3: TGCAGTGCTATCAAACCGGGACAGGTAAACGAGCAGTACTTC. Protein sequence: CSAIKPGQVNEQYF.

This clonotype was counted many times. CDR3 DNA: TGTGCCAGCAGTTACTATATTCCGGGGGCCATCATGGGCACAGATACGCAGTATTTT. This encodes CASSYYIPGAIMGTDTQYF. This rearrangement joins TRBV6-5 to TRBJ2-3, with D perhaps matching TRBD1 or TRBD2 (6 bases each). Germline CDR1 and CDR2: MNHEY and SVGAGI. This CDR3 is built from 19 residues. Trimming cost V 1 base and J 1 base, with 21 bases left between them.

This sequence joins TRBV24-1 and TRBJ2-1; 10 bases match TRBD2. V lost 5 bases to trimming and J lost 11 bases; unmatched junction nucleotides: 8. The germline V gene encodes CDR1 KGHDR and CDR2 SFDVKD. The CDR3 contains 14 residues. The CDR3 protein is CATSASGGAVQQFF. The CDR3 DNA reads TGTGCCACCAGTGCGAGCGGGGGGGCCGTCCAGCAGTTCTTC.

This clonotype was seen repeatedly, ten times or more. The genes are TRBV18 and TRBJ2-7, with TRBD2 matching over 8 bases. Germline trimming cut 5 bases from V and 4 bases from J; bases unmatched to any gene: 16. CDR3 size: 17 residues. CDR1 and CDR2 (germline): KGHSH, LQKENI. The DNA for the CDR3 is TGTGCCAGCTCAAATCTACTCGGGGGGGCTGTTTCTTACGAGCAGTACTTC. Its translation is CASSNLLGGAVSYEQYF.

The chain has TRBV5-1 and TRBJ2-6; D unresolved. The CDR3 is 18 amino acids. Germline V CDR1 and CDR2: SGHRS, YFSETQ. V lost 0 bases and J lost 0, with 13 bases in between. This chain's CDR3 is CASSLVPLGYSGANVLTF. CDR3 in DNA: TGCGCCAGCAGCTTGGTTCCCCTAGGTTACTCTGGGGCCAACGTCCTGACTTTC.

This clonotype was found a few times. The chain combines TRBV5-6 with TRBJ2-3; D unclear. Germline V gene lookup returns CDR1 SGHDT and CDR2 YYEEEE. The CDR3 is 13 amino acids. V lost 4 bases and J 0 bases, leaving 6 bases between the germline ends. CDR3 region: CASSIHSTDTQYF. CDR3 nucleotide sequence: TGTGCCAGCAGCATCCACAGCACAGATACGCAGTATTTT.

This clonotype is categorized as medium-sized (0.01 to 0.1%). This chain uses TRBV29-1 with TRBJ1-2, with D maybe TRBD1 (5 bases). CDR1 SQVTM and CDR2 ANQGSEA come from the germline V gene. The CDR3 contains 12 residues. The ends were cut back, 7 bases at V and 8 bases at J, with 17 bases in the middle. This CDR3 reads CSASGTRGGYTF. Written as DNA, the CDR3 is TGCAGCGCCTCAGGGACCCGAGGGGGCTACACCTTC.

This clonotype was observed many times. The chain employs TRBV10-3 and TRBJ1-5; D may be TRBD1 (5 bases). The V end was cut by 4 bases, the J end by 5 bases, with 12 bases between. The CDR3 contains 14 residues. Germline CDR1 is ENHRY and CDR2 is SYGVKD. The CDR3 sequence: CAISGDSLYQPQHF. CDR3 DNA sequence: TGTGCCATCAGTGGCGACAGCCTGTATCAGCCCCAGCATTTT.

This clonotype was found many times. V usage is TRBV29-1 and J usage is TRBJ2-3, with 13 positions matching TRBD2. V was pared by 7 bases and J by 3 bases, with 4 bases of the junction left unmatched. The CDR3 is 14 amino acids. CDR1 and CDR2 (germline): SQVTM, ANQGSEA. The CDR3, as DNA: TGCAGCGGAACGACTAGCGGGGGGACAGATACGCAGTATTTT. Amino acids: CSGTTSGGTDTQYF.

This clonotype ranks as medium-sized. The chain has TRBV7-3 and TRBJ2-5; D call uncertain. The germline CDR1 and CDR2 sequences are SGHTA and FQGTGA. The CDR3 has 15 residues. Trimming cost V 5 bases and J 5 bases, with 18 bases left between them. In nucleotides, the CDR3 is TGTGCCAGCAGCCTGGGGATTGGGCCAAAGGAGACCCAGTACTTC. It codes for CASSLGIGPKETQYF.

This clonotype was seen repeatedly, ten times or more. This CDR3 is CASSLGTSGGTDTQYF. CDR3 coding DNA: TGCGCCAGCAGCTTAGGGACTAGCGGGGGCACAGATACGCAGTATTTT. The chain has TRBV5-1 and TRBJ2-3, with 13 bases fitting TRBD2. The CDR3 covers 16 residues. With V trimmed by 2 bases and J by 1 base, 1 base remained unmatched. Germline V lookup: CDR1 SGHRS, CDR2 YFSETQ.